These T cell receptor beta chains were read from a single sample in a study of CD8 T cells in Susac syndrome. MiXCR was run by TCRdb on the immunoSEQ multiplex PCR reads, yielding one entry per CDR3 protein. The sample carries about 85,000 distinct CDR3 sequences, 85% to 95% recorded once. Input material: CD8+ T cells from PBMCs. Source of these receptors: a human donor with Susac syndrome. Both conserved end residues are part of each CDR3. D genes are given only for firm matches. The size field is filled for only some rows; it gives once, few, many or a size class.

cdr3_nt	cdr3_aa	j_call	v_call	clone_size	d_call
TGTGCCACCACCAGCCGGGACGCCGGGGAGCTGTTTTTT	CATTSRDAGELFF	TRBJ2-2	TRBV24-1	-	-
TGTGCCAGCAGCCCCTCAGCGGGAGTCTACGAGCAGTACTTC	CASSPSAGVYEQYF	TRBJ2-7	TRBV3-1	-	TRBD2
TGTGCCAGCAGTGAGGTCGACAGTGGTGATGGCTACACCTTC	CASSEVDSGDGYTF	TRBJ1-2	TRBV6-1	-	-
TGTGCCAGCAACCTGGACAACAATGAGCAGTTCTTC	CASNLDNNEQFF	TRBJ2-1	TRBV28	-	-
TGTGCCAGCAGTCAGGACCACTCCCCGTATCAGCCCCAGCATTTT	CASSQDHSPYQPQHF	TRBJ1-5	TRBV6-5	-	-
TGTGCCAGCAGCTCGTCGCTCGAAAGCACTGAAGCTTTCTTT	CASSSSLESTEAFF	TRBJ1-1	TRBV7-9	-	-
TGCAGCGTTGGGACTCCTGGGCCTGGCTACACCTTC	CSVGTPGPGYTF	TRBJ1-2	TRBV29-1	-	-
TGTGCCAGCAGTTCGATCCAGGGGGCCTACGAGCAGTACTTC	CASSSIQGAYEQYF	TRBJ2-7	TRBV27	few	TRBD1
TGCAGTTCTCTTTTGAGGCAACACCGGAGCTCCTACAATGAGCAGTTCTTC	CSSLLRQHRSSYNEQFF	TRBJ2-1	TRBV29-1	-	-
TGCAGTGCTATATTGGCGCCTTACAATGAGCAGTTCTTC	CSAILAPYNEQFF	TRBJ2-1	TRBV20-1	-	-
TGCAGTGCTAGACAAGGGACAGCCTGGGCCGACGAGCAGTACTTC	CSARQGTAWADEQYF	TRBJ2-7	TRBV20-1	-	TRBD1
TGTGCCTCGGCGCCGAGTAGCTCCTACGAGCAGTACTTC	CASAPSSSYEQYF	TRBJ2-7	TRBV6-5	once	-
TGTGCCTGGAGTCTAGCGGGATGGTCCTCCTACAATGAGCAGTTCTTC	CAWSLAGWSSYNEQFF	TRBJ2-1	TRBV30	-	TRBD2
TGTGCCAGCAGCCAAGACCGACTAGCGGGCCCCAATGAGCAGTTCTTC	CASSQDRLAGPNEQFF	TRBJ2-1	TRBV14	-	TRBD2
TGCAGCGTTGTGGGCGAGCGTGGGTATGGCTACACCTTC	CSVVGERGYGYTF	TRBJ1-2	TRBV29-1	-	-
TGTGCCAGTAGTGCCGGACTAGCCCGTTACTACGAGCAGTACTTC	CASSAGLARYYEQYF	TRBJ2-7	TRBV19	once	TRBD2
TGTGCCACCAGCGCACGACTAGCGGGAGTCTCAGATACGCAGTATTTT	CATSARLAGVSDTQYF	TRBJ2-3	TRBV15	-	TRBD2
TGTGCCAGCAGCTTCGGGGACAGGGGCGGTTACGAGCAGTACTTC	CASSFGDRGGYEQYF	TRBJ2-7	TRBV12-3/TRBV12-4	-	TRBD1
TGTGCCAGCAGCTCCGGGGTTCAAGAGACCCAGTACTTC	CASSSGVQETQYF	TRBJ2-5	TRBV4-2	-	-
TGTGCCAGCAGCTTAGAACAGGGACTCTACGAGCAGTACTTC	CASSLEQGLYEQYF	TRBJ2-7	TRBV11-1	-	-
TGTGCCAGCAGTCGCACCGGGACCGACTCCTACGAGCAGTACTTC	CASSRTGTDSYEQYF	TRBJ2-7	TRBV28	-	-
TGTGCCAGCAGCGTAGCAGCGCTGGGTGGGACTGAAGCTTTCTTT	CASSVAALGGTEAFF	TRBJ1-1	TRBV9	-	-
TGTGCCAGCAGCCAAGATTGGACTAATGAGCAGTTCTTC	CASSQDWTNEQFF	TRBJ2-1	TRBV14	-	-
TGCAGCCGACTACAGGGATCTGGGGCCAACGTCCTGACTTTC	CSRLQGSGANVLTF	TRBJ2-6	TRBV29-1	-	-
TGTGCCAGCAGTCTGGGGACAGAATACACTGAAGCTTTCTTT	CASSLGTEYTEAFF	TRBJ1-1	TRBV28	-	TRBD1
TGCGCCAGCAGCTTGGTTAACGGCGAGTTCTACAATGAGCAGTTCTTC	CASSLVNGEFYNEQFF	TRBJ2-1	TRBV5-1	-	-
TGTGCCAGCAGTTTAGAACCCGGGACAGATTTACAAGAGACCCAGTACTTC	CASSLEPGTDLQETQYF	TRBJ2-5	TRBV12-3/TRBV12-4	-	TRBD1
TGCAGTGCTAGAGAGGCAGGGGAATCCGGGGAGCTGTTTTTT	CSAREAGESGELFF	TRBJ2-2	TRBV20-1	once	-
TGTGCCACCCTTACTCCTCGCTCCTACAATGAGCAGTTCTTC	CATLTPRSYNEQFF	TRBJ2-1	TRBV28	-	-
TGCAGTGCTAGAGATATGATAGCGGGAGAGAATGAGCAGTTCTTC	CSARDMIAGENEQFF	TRBJ2-1	TRBV20-1	-	TRBD2
TGTGCCATCAGTGTGGGCAATGAGCAGTTCTTC	CAISVGNEQFF	TRBJ2-1	TRBV10-3	-	-
TGTGCCAGCAGCCCGGGAACAGGGAATAGTGAGCAGTTCTTC	CASSPGTGNSEQFF	TRBJ2-1	TRBV7-3	-	-
TGCAGCGTTGAAGATGGGTGGGCTGGGGCCAACGTCCTGACTTTC	CSVEDGWAGANVLTF	TRBJ2-6	TRBV29-1	-	-
TGTGCCACCAGCACCCCGGGGGTAGCGGGATACAATGAGCAGTTCTTC	CATSTPGVAGYNEQFF	TRBJ2-1	TRBV15	-	TRBD2
TGTGCCAGTAGTCAGGGACTAGCGGGAGAGGATGGCTCCTACAATGAGCAGTTCTTC	CASSQGLAGEDGSYNEQFF	TRBJ2-1	TRBV19	-	TRBD2
TGTGCCAGCAGCCCAACTAGCCACGAGCAGTACTTC	CASSPTSHEQYF	TRBJ2-7	TRBV6-6	-	-
TGTGCCAGCAGCCTTATCGGGACAGCCTACAATGAGCAGTTCTTC	CASSLIGTAYNEQFF	TRBJ2-1	TRBV7-3	-	TRBD1
TGTGCCAGCAGCCTACAGGAAAATCAGCCCCAGCATTTT	CASSLQENQPQHF	TRBJ1-5	TRBV7-6	-	-
TGCAGCGTTGGACTAGCGGGAGTTATGATTGAGCAGTTCTTC	CSVGLAGVMIEQFF	TRBJ2-1	TRBV29-1	-	TRBD2
TGTGCCAGTAGTCGCCGTTCTGGGTACAATGAGCAGTTCTTC	CASSRRSGYNEQFF	TRBJ2-1	TRBV19	-	-
TGCAGCGTTGAAGGAGGGGGCTCAGGCTATGGCTACACCTTC	CSVEGGGSGYGYTF	TRBJ1-2	TRBV29-1	-	TRBD1
TGCAGCGTTCCCTCGGGTGGCAATCAGCCCCAGCATTTT	CSVPSGGNQPQHF	TRBJ1-5	TRBV29-1	-	-
TGTGCCAGTAATCCCCTACAATCGGGGAGCAATCAGCCCCAGCATTTT	CASNPLQSGSNQPQHF	TRBJ1-5	TRBV19	once	-
TGTGCCAGCAGCCGCATCCGGGACAGGGGAACCTTTAACTATGGCTACACCTTC	CASSRIRDRGTFNYGYTF	TRBJ1-2	TRBV14	-	TRBD1
TGCAGTGCTAGAGGGATACTCAGGGGCGATGAGCAGTTCTTC	CSARGILRGDEQFF	TRBJ2-1	TRBV20-1	-	-
TGCAGTGCCCCGTCCGGGAGGGACTATGGCTACACCTTC	CSAPSGRDYGYTF	TRBJ1-2	TRBV20-1	-	-
TGTGCCACCCAGGGGGCCTTCGAAGCTTTCTTT	CATQGAFEAFF	TRBJ1-1	TRBV27	-	TRBD1
TGCGCCAGCAGCCAACGCTTGGGCACCTTGGGGGAGACCCAGTACTTC	CASSQRLGTLGETQYF	TRBJ2-5	TRBV4-1	-	-
TGTGCCAGCTTTGGACTAGCGGGAACCTACGAGCAGTACTTC	CASFGLAGTYEQYF	TRBJ2-7	TRBV28	-	TRBD2
TGTGCCAGCAGCTCAGAGCAGAACTATGGCTACACCTTC	CASSSEQNYGYTF	TRBJ1-2	TRBV13	-	-